This TCR beta chain is drawn from a study of memory CD4+ T cells and cytomegalovirus serostatus. Single viable CD3+CD4+CD8-CD45RO+ cells were sorted as the memory CD4+ T cells. Regarding the study as a whole: The CMV-associated TCR signature appears largely within the CD4+ memory repertoire.

Data came from immunoSEQ multiplex PCR; TCRdb stores just in-frame clones and leaves some out. The profile covers about 50,000 clones, with 82% appearing a single time and approximately 0.64% taken by the ten largest. Germline CDR1 SNHLY, CDR2 FYNNEI. V lost 7 bases and J lost 0, with 13 bases in between. The CDR3 length is 14 residues. For this clone: Its antigen is undetermined.

Sequencing was performed on memory CD4+ T cells from blood. The origin of this receptor is an adult in good health and CMV-seronegative. The chain uses TRBV2 and TRBJ2-7, with D unresolved. The CDR3 nucleotides are TGTGCCAGCAAGAGAGGACGGACCTCCTACGAGCAGTACTTC. It is translated as CASKRGRTSYEQYF. The variable domain in full, completed from reference TRBV2 and TRBJ2-7, reads EPEVTQTPSHQVTQMGQEVILRCVPISNHLYFYWYRQILGQKVEFLVSFYNNEISEKSEIFDDQFSVERPDGSNFTLKIRSTKLEDSAMYFCASKRGRTSYEQYFGPGTRLTVT.